The 9 T cell receptor beta chains below come from one sample, sequenced in a study of cytomegalovirus exposure and HLA in healthy donors. 13 Jbeta primers and 60 Vbeta primers were used for the PCR. Sequencing was performed with immunoSEQ multiplex PCR; in TCRdb, only in-frame clones are kept and a portion is missing. The sample holds some 110,000 clones; roughly 74% are singletons and the top ten take approximately 3.9%. Sequenced: PBMCs. The receptors were gathered from a woman in her fifties or sixties in good health and CMV-seropositive.

This clone was counted a few times. The chain links TRBV19 to TRBJ1-3, with 7 bases fitting TRBD1. The CDR3 length is 14 residues. The J segment lost 5 bases and the V segment lost 2 bases, leaving 3 bases of the junction unmatched. Germline V gene data show CDR1 as LNHDA and CDR2 as SQIVND (reference sequence). This CDR3 is CASSIRDRRNTIYF. The CDR3 DNA reads as TGTGCCAGTAGTATACGGGACAGAAGAAACACCATATATTTT.

The chain is built from TRBV19 and TRBJ2-1; 7 nucleotides align to TRBD2. The CDR3 runs to 18 residues. J lost 7 bases, V lost 0 bases, and 15 bases had no gene match. Germline CDR1 LNHDA, CDR2 SQIVND (reference sequence). CDR3: CASSIEVGGSGRANEQFF. DNA of the CDR3: TGTGCCAGTAGTATAGAGGTCGGGGGGAGTGGTCGGGCGAATGAGCAGTTCTTC.

The DNA of the CDR3 is TGTGCCAGCAGTGGATTTTCGACACCTAACTATGGCTACACCTTC. Protein: CASSGFSTPNYGYTF. V usage is TRBV2 and J usage is TRBJ1-2; D is uncertain. The CDR3 runs to 15 residues. Germline V gene lookup returns CDR1 SNHLY and CDR2 FYNNEI. Trimming took off 4 bases at V and 0 bases at J, with 12 bases between the two ends. The whole variable domain, remainder taken from reference TRBV2 and TRBJ1-2, is EPEVTQTPSHQVTQMGQEVILRCVPISNHLYFYWYRQILGQKVEFLVSFYNNEISEKSEIFDDQFSVERPDGSNFTLKIRSTKLEDSAMYFCASSGFSTPNYGYTFGSGTRLTVV.

The V gene is TRBV19, the J gene TRBJ2-1; D remains unclear. CDR3 length: 12 amino acids. The germline CDR1 and CDR2 sequences are LNHDA and SQIVND (reference sequence). V lost 3 bases, J lost 8 bases, and 8 bases lay in between. The CDR3 region has the DNA TGTGCCAGTAGTATCGGGTGGGATGAGCAGTTCTTC. It specifies CASSIGWDEQFF.

This sequence joins TRBV4-1 and TRBJ2-1, with D possibly being TRBD1 (6 bases). Trimming left V 2 bases short and J 3 bases short, with 17 bases between. From germline, CDR1 is MGHRA and CDR2 YSYEKL. This CDR3 is 17 amino acids long. DNA of the CDR3: TGCGCCAGCAGCCAAATTGCCAGGGGATCCCTCTACAATGAGCAGTTCTTC. Protein sequence: CASSQIARGSLYNEQFF.

In its sample, this clone was seen once. The chain couples TRBV20-1 to TRBJ1-1; D gene unclear. Germline CDR1 DFQATT, CDR2 SNEGSKA (reference sequence). The CDR3 is 11 amino acids. V lost 0 bases to trimming and J lost 6 bases, with 5 bases between them. DNA for the CDR3: TGCAGTGCTAGAGAGAGCGCTGAAGCTTTCTTT. Protein sequence: CSARESAEAFF.

The rearrangement links TRBV29-1 to TRBJ1-1; D unresolved. V was trimmed by 8 bases and J by 1 base, leaving 11 bases between them. The germline V gene has CDR1 SQVTM and CDR2 ANQGSEA. The CDR3 contains 12 residues. Here the CDR3 DNA reads TGCAGCTCCTTGACTGGGAACACTGAAGCTTTCTTT. Translated, it gives CSSLTGNTEAFF.

The rearrangement joins TRBV14 to TRBJ2-5; 9 bases line up with TRBD1. J lost 2 bases, V lost 3 bases, and 7 bases had no gene match. The germline V gene has CDR1 SGHDN and CDR2 FVKESK. The CDR3 contains 16 residues. For the CDR3, the DNA is TGTGCCAGCAGCCAGTGGGACAGGGCGCGACAAGAGACCCAGTACTTC. Protein sequence: CASSQWDRARQETQYF.

The chain combines TRBV11-2 with TRBJ1-5; D is ambiguous. The ends were cut back, 0 bases at V and 7 bases at J, with 7 bases in the middle. Germline values: CDR1 SGHAT, CDR2 FQNNGV. The CDR3 is made up of 13 amino acids. The CDR3 sequence is CASSLEEGQPQHF. The CDR3 DNA reads TGTGCCAGCAGCTTAGAGGAGGGACAGCCCCAGCATTTT.